These T cell receptor beta chains were read from a single sample in a study of shared clonotypes between healthy human individuals. Produced via immunoSEQ multiplex PCR; TCRdb's table is partial and in-frame only. This table has 180,000 or so clones, approximately 92% appearing once. The sample was naive CD4+ T cells sorted from blood. The receptors come from a woman in her 30s in good health. Both conserved end residues are part of each CDR3. The D gene is left open where the match is weak. Clone size is not always given. Where it is, it says once, few, many or a class for expanded clones.

abundance: NA
d_gene: TRBD2
len: 16
v_gene: TRBV7-3
j_gene: TRBJ2-2
CDR3nt: TGTGCCAGCAGCTTAGGGTCTAGCGGGGACTACGGGGAGCTGTTTTTT
CDR3aa: CASSLGSSGDYGELFF

abundance: NA
d_gene: TRBD2
len: 15
v_gene: TRBV5-1
j_gene: TRBJ2-1
CDR3nt: TGCGCCAGCAGCGCCGGGACTAGCGGTAACAATGAGCAGTTCTTC
CDR3aa: CASSAGTSGNNEQFF

abundance: NA
d_gene: NA
len: 12
v_gene: TRBV28
j_gene: TRBJ1-2
CDR3nt: TGTGCCAGCACTGAGTTGAACTATGGCTACACCTTC
CDR3aa: CASTELNYGYTF

abundance: NA
d_gene: NA
len: 14
v_gene: TRBV25-1
j_gene: TRBJ1-1
CDR3nt: TGTGCCAGCAGTGATGGGGTGGGGAACACTGAAGCTTTCTTT
CDR3aa: CASSDGVGNTEAFF

abundance: NA
d_gene: TRBD1
len: 12
v_gene: TRBV2
j_gene: TRBJ2-7
CDR3nt: TGTGCCAGCAGCCTTGACAGGGGCGAGCAGTACTTC
CDR3aa: CASSLDRGEQYF

abundance: NA
d_gene: NA
len: 14
v_gene: TRBV4-1
j_gene: TRBJ2-1
CDR3nt: TGCGCCAGCAGCCGGACCGAACGAGAGAATGAGCAGTTCTTC
CDR3aa: CASSRTERENEQFF

abundance: NA
d_gene: NA
len: 16
v_gene: TRBV7-9
j_gene: TRBJ2-3
CDR3nt: TGTGCCAGCAGCCGGACAAGGGGGGCTAACACAGATACGCAGTATTTT
CDR3aa: CASSRTRGANTDTQYF

abundance: NA
d_gene: NA
len: 13
v_gene: TRBV10-1
j_gene: TRBJ2-7
CDR3nt: TGCGCCAGCAGCCCCTCGGACGGACTCGAGCAGTACTTC
CDR3aa: CASSPSDGLEQYF

abundance: NA
d_gene: TRBD2
len: 17
v_gene: TRBV4-1
j_gene: TRBJ2-7
CDR3nt: TGCGCCAGCAGCCAAGAGGGACTAGCGGGTTTATCCTACGAGCAGTACTTC
CDR3aa: CASSQEGLAGLSYEQYF

abundance: NA
d_gene: NA
len: 16
v_gene: TRBV28
j_gene: TRBJ1-3
CDR3nt: TGTGCCAGCAGTTTTTCCTCCGGGATTGCCGGAAACACCATATATTTT
CDR3aa: CASSFSSGIAGNTIYF

abundance: once
d_gene: NA
len: 16
v_gene: TRBV4-1
j_gene: TRBJ2-1
CDR3nt: TGCGCCAGCAGCCTAGACTGGCAACGGGTATACAATGAGCAGTTCTTC
CDR3aa: CASSLDWQRVYNEQFF

abundance: few
d_gene: NA
len: 13
v_gene: TRBV18
j_gene: TRBJ1-5
CDR3nt: TGTGCCAGCTCACCGGTGAGCAATCAGCCCCAGCATTTT
CDR3aa: CASSPVSNQPQHF

abundance: NA
d_gene: NA
len: 15
v_gene: TRBV5-1
j_gene: TRBJ1-3
CDR3nt: TGCGCCAGCAGCTTGGCCGGGACGGGAGAAAACACCATATATTTT
CDR3aa: CASSLAGTGENTIYF

abundance: NA
d_gene: NA
len: 12
v_gene: TRBV18
j_gene: TRBJ1-2
CDR3nt: TGTGCCAGCTCATCGGGCCCAAGTGGCTACACCTTC
CDR3aa: CASSSGPSGYTF

abundance: NA
d_gene: NA
len: 13
v_gene: TRBV5-1
j_gene: TRBJ1-3
CDR3nt: TGCGCCAGCAGCTTGGGTGATGGAAACACCATATATTTT
CDR3aa: CASSLGDGNTIYF

abundance: few
d_gene: NA
len: 11
v_gene: TRBV28
j_gene: TRBJ2-1
CDR3nt: TGTGCCAGCAGTTTCCGGAATGAGCAGTTCTTC
CDR3aa: CASSFRNEQFF

abundance: few
d_gene: NA
len: 16
v_gene: TRBV19
j_gene: TRBJ1-2
CDR3nt: TGTGCCAGTAGTAGTCTCGGGCAGGGATGGGACTATGGCTACACCTTC
CDR3aa: CASSSLGQGWDYGYTF

abundance: NA
d_gene: NA
len: 11
v_gene: TRBV11-2
j_gene: TRBJ2-5
CDR3nt: TGTGCCAGCAGGTCATCGGAGACCCAGTACTTC
CDR3aa: CASRSSETQYF

abundance: NA
d_gene: NA
len: 12
v_gene: TRBV7-9
j_gene: TRBJ2-3
CDR3nt: TGTGCCAGCAGCCCCATGGAAGATACGCAGTATTTT
CDR3aa: CASSPMEDTQYF

abundance: NA
d_gene: TRBD1
len: 11
v_gene: TRBV20-1
j_gene: TRBJ1-4
CDR3nt: TGCAGTGCTGCGCAGGGGGCAGCTCTCTTTTTT
CDR3aa: CSAAQGAALFF

abundance: NA
d_gene: NA
len: 14
v_gene: TRBV2
j_gene: TRBJ2-7
CDR3nt: TGTGCCAGCAGTCTTCGGAGCGGTTTCGACGAGCAGTACTTC
CDR3aa: CASSLRSGFDEQYF

abundance: once
d_gene: NA
len: 14
v_gene: TRBV28
j_gene: TRBJ1-2
CDR3nt: TGTGCCAGCAGTGCTGGACCGGGTCCTTGGGGCTACACCTTC
CDR3aa: CASSAGPGPWGYTF

abundance: NA
d_gene: NA
len: 11
v_gene: TRBV2
j_gene: TRBJ2-1
CDR3nt: TGTGCCAGCAGTGCATACAATGAGCAGTTCTTC
CDR3aa: CASSAYNEQFF

abundance: NA
d_gene: NA
len: 12
v_gene: TRBV30
j_gene: TRBJ1-2
CDR3nt: TGTGCCTGGAAGGCCGAGGTGGGAGGCTACACCTTC
CDR3aa: CAWKAEVGGYTF

abundance: NA
d_gene: TRBD2
len: 14
v_gene: TRBV14
j_gene: TRBJ2-7
CDR3nt: TGTGCCAGCAGCCAAGGAGCGGGAGGCTACGAGCAGTACTTC
CDR3aa: CASSQGAGGYEQYF

abundance: NA
d_gene: NA
len: 14
v_gene: TRBV27
j_gene: TRBJ1-5
CDR3nt: TGTGCCAGCAGAGTGTCAGGGGTCAATCAGCCCCAGCATTTT
CDR3aa: CASRVSGVNQPQHF

abundance: NA
d_gene: NA
len: 13
v_gene: TRBV7-8
j_gene: TRBJ1-1
CDR3nt: TGTGCCAGCAGCCCGAGGGTGAACACTGAAGCTTTCTTT
CDR3aa: CASSPRVNTEAFF